These 22 T cell receptor beta chains were sequenced from one sample in a study of long-term antiretroviral therapy in people with HIV. Researchers report immunoSEQ v3.0 was run at survey level. Some clones are missing from TCRdb's copy, which holds only in-frame ones; the method was immunoSEQ multiplex PCR. The sample contains under 20,000 clones, about 89% of which appear only once. Sequenced here: unsorted PBMCs, sampled 0.5 years after starting antiretroviral therapy. Source of these receptors: a man aged 35-49 years with HIV.

The chain employs TRBV28 and TRBJ1-2; D not resolved. Per germline, CDR1 MDHEN and CDR2 SYDVKM. Trimming removed 6 bases from V and 10 bases from J, with 15 bases in between. This CDR3 spans 12 amino acids. The chain's CDR3 is CASRSPVWVYTF. The DNA for the CDR3 is TGTGCCAGCAGGTCTCCGGTTTGGGTCTACACCTTC.

The chain couples TRBV6-1 to TRBJ2-5; tentative D call: TRBD1 (6 bases). V shed 0 bases and J shed 1 base, with 12 bases lying between them. This CDR3 is built from 16 residues. Per the germline V gene, CDR1 is MNHNS and CDR2 is SASEGT. This CDR3 is CASSEAIGTTQETQYF. The CDR3 DNA reads TGTGCCAGCAGTGAAGCGATCGGGACAACCCAAGAGACCCAGTACTTC.

J is TRBJ2-1 and V is TRBV11-2; D is perhaps TRBD2 (5 bases). V shed 3 bases and J shed 0 bases, with 9 bases lying between them. CDR1 and CDR2 from the germline V gene are SGHAT and FQNNGV. The CDR3 has 15 amino acids. The DNA for the CDR3 is TGTGCCAGCAGCTTTTATGGGAGCTCCTACAATGAGCAGTTCTTC. Amino acids: CASSFYGSSYNEQFF.

The chain is built from TRBV9 and TRBJ2-1, with 10 bases identical to TRBD2. Germline V lookup: CDR1 SGDLS, CDR2 YYNGEE. This CDR3 comprises 15 residues. V was clipped by 5 bases and J by 8 bases; unmatched bases: 10. Written as DNA, the CDR3 is TGTGCCAGCAGTTTAACAGCGGGGGGGCCTGATGAGCAGTTCTTC. Protein sequence: CASSLTAGGPDEQFF.

The chain carries TRBV29-1 and TRBJ1-5; TRBD1 might be the D (6 bases). Trimming took 7 bases from V and 7 from J, leaving 20 bases between them. Germline values: CDR1 SQVTM, CDR2 ANQGSEA. The CDR3 totals 14 residues. The CDR3 reads CSGTSQDRQQPQHF. CDR3 nucleotide sequence: TGCAGCGGGACCTCCCAGGACAGACAACAGCCCCAGCATTTT.

The chain uses TRBV9 and TRBJ2-5, with 7 nucleotides matching TRBD1. Germline V gene lookup returns CDR1 SGDLS and CDR2 YYNGEE. V lost 4 bases to trimming and J lost 4 bases; unmatched junction nucleotides: 16. There are 17 residues in the CDR3. The DNA of the CDR3 is TGTGCCAGCAGCCCCCGGGGATCTTTACAGGGGTTAGAGACCCAGTACTTC. This translates into CASSPRGSLQGLETQYF.

The J gene is TRBJ2-7, the V gene TRBV7-9, with TRBD1 identical over 9 bases. This CDR3 region has 14 residues. V shed 4 bases, J shed 5 bases, and the junction held 6 bases outside the gene matches. CDR1 is SEHNR and CDR2 is FQNEAQ in the germline V gene (reference sequence). The CDR3 nucleotides read TGTGCCAGCAGCTACGGGACAGGGCGCGACGAGCAGTACTTC. Amino acid sequence: CASSYGTGRDEQYF.

This clone has a handful of counts. The CDR3 spells CASSIGGLGYTF. DNA of the CDR3: TGTGCCAGCAGTATAGGGGGCTTGGGCTACACCTTC. This chain connects TRBV27 to TRBJ1-2, with 7 bases aligning to TRBD1. The germline gives CDR1 MNHEY, CDR2 SMNVEV (reference sequence). The CDR3 runs to 12 residues. V was clipped by 5 bases and J by 8 bases; unmatched bases: 5.

This chain connects TRBV19 to TRBJ2-7, with D tentatively TRBD1 (5 bases). Germline V gives CDR1 LNHDA, CDR2 SQIVND (reference sequence). The V end lost 5 bases, the J end lost 3 bases, and 8 bases lay between the germline ends. The length of the CDR3 is 12 residues. CDR3 in amino acids: CASSDRYYEQYF. The CDR3 region has the DNA TGTGCCAGTAGTGACAGATACTACGAGCAGTACTTC.

This clone was recorded only once. The chain is built from TRBV18 and TRBJ2-1; 12 nucleotides match TRBD2. With V trimmed by 3 bases and J by 7 bases, 7 bases remained unmatched. Germline lookup yields CDR1 KGHSH and CDR2 LQKENI. There are 16 residues in the CDR3. CDR3 sequence reads: CASSPKTSGSGNEQFF. CDR3 nucleotides: TGTGCCAGCTCACCGAAGACTAGCGGGAGTGGGAATGAGCAGTTCTTC.

The chain has TRBV15 and TRBJ1-4; D remains ambiguous. This CDR3 spans 14 amino acids. The ends were cut back, 6 bases at V and 2 bases at J, with 10 bases in the middle. Germline V gene sequence: CDR1 LNHNV, CDR2 YYDKDF (reference sequence). The CDR3 DNA reads as TGTGCCACCAGGAAAGGGATTACTAATGAAAAACTGTTTTTT. Residues: CATRKGITNEKLFF.

The CDR3 DNA sequence: TGTGCCAGTATGATGGGGCTAGCGGGAGGCAATGAGCAGTTCTTC. Its translation: CASMMGLAGGNEQFF. The chain employs TRBV19 and TRBJ2-1; 11 bases line up with TRBD2. The CDR3 contains 15 residues. J lost 6 bases, V lost 7 bases, and 8 bases had no gene match. Germline-derived CDR1 and CDR2 are LNHDA and SQIVND (reference sequence).

This chain connects TRBV19 to TRBJ1-4, with TRBD1 as a possible D gene (6 bases). V lost 4 bases and J 2 bases, leaving 11 bases between the germline ends. Germline V CDR1 and CDR2: LNHDA, SQIVND (reference sequence). This CDR3 has 15 residues. The CDR3 region is CASSTQGMTNEKLFF. In DNA form, the CDR3 reads TGTGCCAGTAGTACGCAGGGGATGACTAATGAAAAACTGTTTTTT.

This clone was observed a few times. This sequence joins TRBV27 and TRBJ1-2; TRBD1 matches at 9 bases. Unmatched junction bases numbered 6, after V lost 5 bases and J lost 2 bases. CDR1 and CDR2 (germline): MNHEY, SMNVEV (reference sequence). The CDR3 has 15 amino acids. In DNA form, the CDR3 reads TGTGCCAGCAGTGTCACGGGACAGGGAAACTATGGCTACACCTTC. Translated, it gives CASSVTGQGNYGYTF.

V usage is TRBV13 and J usage is TRBJ2-1; D possibly corresponds to TRBD2 (6 bases). Germline-derived CDR1 and CDR2 are PRHDT and FYEKMQ (reference sequence). This CDR3 spans 14 amino acids. Trimming removed 5 bases at V and 4 bases at J, with 12 bases between. The CDR3 DNA follows: TGTGCCAGCAGCCCCCAGCGGGTTTACAATGAGCAGTTCTTC. Translation: CASSPQRVYNEQFF.

This rearrangement joins TRBV11-2 to TRBJ2-7; TRBD1 matches 7 bases. Unmatched junction bases numbered 5, after V lost 4 bases and J lost 2 bases. The CDR3 sequence is 14 residues long. The germline V gene encodes CDR1 SGHAT and CDR2 FQNNGV. The CDR3 protein is CASSSKQGPYEQYF. As DNA, the CDR3 is TGTGCCAGCAGCTCGAAACAGGGGCCCTACGAGCAGTACTTC. Based on the CDR3 plus reference TRBV11-2 and TRBJ2-7, the full variable domain is EAGVAQSPRYKIIEKRQSVAFWCNPISGHATLYWYQQILGQGPKLLIQFQNNGVVDDSQLPKDRFSAERLKGVDSTLKIQPAKLEDSAVYLCASSSKQGPYEQYFGPGTRLTVT.

This chain links TRBV11-3 with TRBJ2-7, with D perhaps matching TRBD2 (5 bases). The CDR3 consists of 14 residues. The germline gives CDR1 SGHNT, CDR2 YENEEA. The V gene lost 1 base and the J gene lost 1 base, with 8 bases spanning the gap. CDR3 bases: TGTGCCAGCAGCTTAGGACGGGGATCCTACGAGCAGTACTTC. It encodes CASSLGRGSYEQYF.

V gene TRBV7-9 combines with J gene TRBJ1-4; a weak D match, TRBD1 (5 bases). Germline CDR1 SEHNR, CDR2 FQNEAQ (reference sequence). Trimming shortened V by 11 bases and J by 1 base, and 17 bases separated the two germline ends. The CDR3 consists of 15 residues. CDR3 bases: TGTGCCGGCCAGCCCTCGGGGGAAACTAATGAAAAACTGTTTTTT. Protein product: CAGQPSGETNEKLFF.

This clone showed up just once. The chain employs TRBV25-1 and TRBJ1-2; 7 bases map to TRBD1. The CDR3 extends over 16 amino acids. V lost 7 bases to trimming and J lost 8 bases; unmatched junction nucleotides: 19. The germline CDR1 and CDR2 sequences are MGHDK and SYGVNS. CDR3 protein: CASTAVKGGTAMGYTF. CDR3 nucleotide sequence: TGTGCCAGCACAGCAGTGAAAGGTGGGACAGCTATGGGCTACACCTTC.

The chain employs TRBV2 and TRBJ2-7; D is possibly TRBD2 (6 bases). V gave up 1 base and J gave up 7 bases, with 14 bases separating them. The germline CDR1 and CDR2 sequences are SNHLY and FYNNEI. The CDR3 consists of 14 residues. The CDR3 bases are TGTGCCAGCAGTGAAGGCCAGGGACTGGGGGAGCAGTACTTC. Translated, it gives CASSEGQGLGEQYF.

The chain joins TRBV7-3 to TRBJ2-2; 8 bases agree with TRBD2. The germline V gene encodes CDR1 SGHTA and CDR2 FQGTGA. V was pared by 0 bases and J by 0 bases, with 3 bases of the junction left unmatched. This CDR3 contains 17 residues. This CDR3 reads CASSLTTSAANTGELFF. The CDR3 DNA is TGTGCCAGCAGCTTAACGACTAGCGCCGCGAACACCGGGGAGCTGTTTTTT.

The CDR3 nucleotides are TGTGCCAGCAGTTACACAGGACAGGGGGAACGGGCTTTCTTT. Amino acid sequence: CASSYTGQGERAFF. V is TRBV6-6 and J is TRBJ1-1; 10 nucleotides agree with TRBD1. The CDR3 has 14 residues. J lost 11 bases, V lost 2 bases, and 8 bases had no gene match. CDR1 is MNHNY, CDR2 SVGAGI, per germline (reference sequence).